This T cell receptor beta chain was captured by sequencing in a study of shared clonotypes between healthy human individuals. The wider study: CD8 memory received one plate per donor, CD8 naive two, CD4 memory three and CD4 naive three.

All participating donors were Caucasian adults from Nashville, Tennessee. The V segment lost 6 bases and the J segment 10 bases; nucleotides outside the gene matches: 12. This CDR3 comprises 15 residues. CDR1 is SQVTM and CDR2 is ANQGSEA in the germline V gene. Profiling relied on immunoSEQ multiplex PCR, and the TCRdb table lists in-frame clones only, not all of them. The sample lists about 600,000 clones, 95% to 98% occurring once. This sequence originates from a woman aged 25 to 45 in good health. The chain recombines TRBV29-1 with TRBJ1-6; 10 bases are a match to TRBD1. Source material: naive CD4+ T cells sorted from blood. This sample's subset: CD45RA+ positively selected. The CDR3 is CSVKAGTGAQSPLHF. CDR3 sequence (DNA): TGCAGCGTGAAGGCCGGGACAGGGGCCCAGTCACCCCTCCACTTT. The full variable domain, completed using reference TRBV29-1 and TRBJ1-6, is SAVISQKPSRDICQRGTSLTIQCQVDSQVTMMFWYRQQPGQSLTLIATANQGSEATYESGFVIDKFPISRPNLTFSTLTVSNMSPEDSSIYLCSVKAGTGAQSPLHFGNGTRLTVT.